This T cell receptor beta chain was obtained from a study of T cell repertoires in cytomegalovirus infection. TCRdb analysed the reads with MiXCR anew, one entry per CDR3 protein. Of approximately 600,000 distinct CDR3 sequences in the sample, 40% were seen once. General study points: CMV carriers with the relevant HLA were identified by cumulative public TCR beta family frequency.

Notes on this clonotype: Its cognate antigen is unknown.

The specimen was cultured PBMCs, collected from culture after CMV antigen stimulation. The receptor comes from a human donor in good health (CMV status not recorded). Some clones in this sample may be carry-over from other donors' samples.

For the CDR3, the DNA is TGTGCCAGCAGTATTTATCCGGCTAGCGGACACTTAGCCAAAAACATTCAGTACTTC. Residues: CASSIYPASGHLAKNIQYF. The J gene is TRBJ2-4, the V gene TRBV28, with TRBD2 identical over 7 bases. The J segment lost 0 bases and the V segment lost 5 bases, leaving 16 bases of the junction unmatched. Germline-derived CDR1 and CDR2 are MDHEN and SYDVKM. The CDR3 loop spans 19 amino acids.